These 6 T cell receptor beta chains share one sample of origin, sequenced in a study of T-cell reconstitution after alpha-beta-depleted transplantation in children. Molecular barcoding with unique molecular identifiers was used for the TCRbeta library. TCRdb independently ran MiXCR on the PCR reads; one entry per CDR3 protein. The table has 400,000 to 450,000 distinct CDR3 sequences, over 40% seen once. Sequencing was performed on PBMCs, taken before TCRalphabeta/CD19-depleted stem cell transplant. All receptors come from a girl aged 2 to 9 with aplastic anemia, due to receive a stem cell transplant.

V and J are TRBV6-5 and TRBJ2-5; tentatively, D is TRBD2 (5 bases). This CDR3 is 15 amino acids long. Germline V gene data show CDR1 as MNHEY and CDR2 as SVGAGI. V was clipped by 0 bases and J by 2 bases, with 10 bases between them. As DNA, the CDR3 is TGTGCCAGCAGTTACTCGATGAGGGAACAAGAGACCCAGTACTTC. Amino acid sequence: CASSYSMREQETQYF.

This clonotype was counted many times. The chain joins TRBV28 to TRBJ2-1; tentatively, D is TRBD2 (6 bases). CDR3 length equals 15 residues. V shed 6 bases and J shed 1 base, with 13 bases lying between them. Germline assignment: CDR1 MDHEN and CDR2 SYDVKM. The chain's CDR3 is CASREPGTSYNEQFF. DNA for the CDR3: TGTGCCAGCAGGGAACCGGGGACTTCCTACAATGAGCAGTTCTTC. Together with reference TRBV28 and TRBJ2-1, the CDR3 gives the full variable domain: DVKVTQSSRYLVKRTGEKVFLECVQDMDHENMFWYRQDPGLGLRLIYFSYDVKMKEKGDIPEGYSVSREKKERFSLILESASTNQTSMYLCASREPGTSYNEQFFGPGTRLTVL.

Only a few counts were recorded for this clonotype. The chain joins TRBV29-1 to TRBJ1-1; no firm D call. Trimming pared 1 base from V and 6 bases from J, leaving 3 bases between. CDR3 length equals 10 residues. Germline V gene sequence: CDR1 SQVTM, CDR2 ANQGSEA. The CDR3 is CSVEVAEAFF. Written as DNA, the CDR3 is TGCAGCGTTGAAGTGGCTGAAGCTTTCTTT.

This clonotype appeared a few times. The rearrangement uses TRBV30 and TRBJ2-3; 7 bases are a match to TRBD1. This CDR3 is built from 12 residues. V shed 4 bases, J shed 6 bases, and the junction held 4 bases outside the gene matches. Germline V gives CDR1 GTSNPN, CDR2 SVGIG (reference sequence). In DNA, the CDR3 is TGTGCCTGGACAGGGGGAAGGGATACGCAGTATTTT. Amino acids: CAWTGGRDTQYF. Drawing the rest from reference TRBV30 and TRBJ2-3, the complete variable domain is SQTIHQWPATLVQPVGSPLSLECTVEGTSNPNLYWYRQAAGRGLQLLFYSVGIGQISSEVPQNLSASRPQDRQFILSSKKLLLSDSGFYLCAWTGGRDTQYFGPGTRLTVL.

This clonotype was found many times. This chain uses TRBV7-2 with TRBJ2-7, with 8 positions matching TRBD2. CDR3 length: 14 amino acids. Per germline, CDR1 SGHTA and CDR2 FQGNSA. Trimming took 3 bases from V and 5 from J; bases not matched to a gene: 6. The CDR3 bases are TGTGCCAGCAGCTTCGGTCGCGGGAGGAACGAGCAGTACTTC. Amino acids: CASSFGRGRNEQYF.

This clonotype was counted many times. V usage is TRBV5-1 and J usage is TRBJ2-1; D not certain. CDR1 and CDR2 from the germline V gene are SGHRS and YFSETQ. This CDR3 has 14 residues. Trimming took off 1 base at V and 3 bases at J, with 8 bases between the two ends. The CDR3 DNA sequence: TGCGCCAGCAGCTTGTACGAAATCTACAATGAGCAGTTCTTC. Protein product: CASSLYEIYNEQFF.